This entry lists 2 T cell receptor beta chains sequenced from one sample in a study of T cells in Graves' hyperthyroidism and ophthalmopathy. Regions amplified from RNA transcripts were the TCR beta CDR3 regions. HTBI primers were used for first-round RT-PCR of the TCR CDR3. MiXCR, run by TCRdb on the multiplex PCR reads, gives a single entry per CDR3 protein. The sample shows approximately 590,000 distinct CDR3 sequences, approximately 14% of them seen only once. The sample comprised blood. The receptors originated from a woman aged 25 to 39 with Graves' hyperthyroidism.

As regards this clonotype: Compared with germline, one end of the junction differs, possibly owing to a read error. This rearrangement joins TRBV7-9 to TRBJ2-1; 13 bases fit TRBD2. Germline V gene sequence: CDR1 SEHNR, CDR2 FQNEAQ (reference sequence). The CDR3 loop spans 16 amino acids. CDR3 sequence: CANSRTSGSRDNEQFF. The DNA of the CDR3 is TGTGCCAACAGCAGGACTAGCGGGAGTAGGGACAATGAGCAGTTCTTC.

CDR3 region: CASSLIPGAVQFF. The CDR3 coding sequence is TGTGCCAGCAGCTTAATCCCCGGAGCCGTGCAGTTCTTC. The chain recombines TRBV11-3 with TRBJ2-1, with no clear D. Germline V gene data show CDR1 as SGHNT and CDR2 as YENEEA. Deletions cut 2 bases from V and 12 bases from J, with 14 bases between. CDR3 size: 13 residues.